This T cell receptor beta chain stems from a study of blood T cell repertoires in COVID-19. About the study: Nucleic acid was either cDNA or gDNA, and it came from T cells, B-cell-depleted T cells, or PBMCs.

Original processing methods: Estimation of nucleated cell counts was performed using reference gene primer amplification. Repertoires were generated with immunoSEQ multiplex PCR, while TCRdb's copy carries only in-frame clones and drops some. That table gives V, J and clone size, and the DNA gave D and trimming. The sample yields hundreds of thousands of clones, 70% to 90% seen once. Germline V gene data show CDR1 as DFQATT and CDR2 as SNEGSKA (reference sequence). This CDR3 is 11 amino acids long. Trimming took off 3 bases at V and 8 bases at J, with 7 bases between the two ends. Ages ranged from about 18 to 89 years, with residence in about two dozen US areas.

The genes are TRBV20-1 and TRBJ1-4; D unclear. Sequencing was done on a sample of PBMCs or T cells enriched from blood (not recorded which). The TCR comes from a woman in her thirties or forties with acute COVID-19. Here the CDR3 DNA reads TGCAGTGCTAGCGGGAGAGAAAAACTGTTTTTT. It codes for CSASGREKLFF.